These 30 T cell receptor beta chains were sequenced from one sample in a study of blood T cell repertoires in COVID-19 (dated by TCRdb to 2018 to 2021). Libraries came from the immunoSEQ multiplex PCR assay. TCRdb retrieved this table from immuneACCESS and kept in-frame rearrangements only. Not all clones are present; in checked studies, unresolved V genes account for under half, and no reason is known for the remainder. The sample data list just over 350,000 clones, and 86% of these were observed just once. The top ten constitute under 8.5% of the sample. The sequenced sample consisted of peripheral blood. These receptors all stem from a woman aged 55 to 70 with COVID-19, enrolled during active disease.

This clone was seen only a few times. The genes are TRBV5-1 and TRBJ2-2; 7 nucleotides align to TRBD2. Germline CDR1 and CDR2: SGHRS and YFSETQ. The CDR3 runs 15 residues. Trimming at V came to 4 bases and at J to 1 base, leaving 4 bases not matched to a gene. The CDR3 DNA reads TGCGCCAGCAGCCCCGGGGGGAAGAACACCGGGGAGCTGTTTTTT. It is translated as CASSPGGKNTGELFF.

V is TRBV4-1 and J is TRBJ1-6; TRBD1 matches at 9 bases. Germline CDR1 MGHRA, CDR2 YSYEKL. The CDR3 totals 18 residues. After removal of 4 bases from V and 6 bases from J, the junction contained 13 bases not matched to a gene. The DNA of the CDR3 is TGCGCCAGCAGCCCGGGACAGGGTAGTTCCATATCTAATTCACCCCTCCACTTT. Its translation is CASSPGQGSSISNSPLHF.

This clone occurred once. The genes are TRBV5-6 and TRBJ2-7; 7 bases match TRBD1. The CDR3 is 14 residues long. The germline V gene has CDR1 SGHDT and CDR2 YYEEEE. V was clipped by 2 bases and J by 2 bases; unmatched bases: 4. The CDR3 DNA reads TGTGCCAGCAGCTTAGGGACAGAGACCTACGAGCAGTACTTC. Protein product: CASSLGTETYEQYF.

The table lists this clone with a count of one. This CDR3 reads CASSLEASGGEQYF. Written as DNA, the CDR3 is TGCGCCAGCAGCTTGGAAGCTTCGGGGGGCGAGCAGTACTTC. The chain recombines TRBV5-1 with TRBJ2-7; 7 positions match TRBD2. Germline-derived CDR1 and CDR2 are SGHRS and YFSETQ. The CDR3 contains 14 residues. J lost 6 bases, V lost 0 bases, and 6 bases had no gene match.

The chain recombines TRBV9 with TRBJ2-1; D might be TRBD1 (6 bases). The CDR3 totals 17 residues. In germline, CDR1 is SGDLS, CDR2 YYNGEE. V was clipped by 0 bases and J by 7 bases, with 20 bases between them. In DNA form, the CDR3 reads TGTGCCAGCAGCGTAGGACAGAGAGGGGGAGTGTGGAATGAGCAGTTCTTC. It translates to CASSVGQRGGVWNEQFF.

The chain employs TRBV7-9 and TRBJ1-1; 7 nucleotides align to TRBD1. CDR3 length: 13 residues. V trimming: 8 bases; J trimming: 3 bases; junction bases outside the gene matches: 6. Germline-derived CDR1 and CDR2 are SEHNR and FQNEAQ (reference sequence). The CDR3, as DNA: TGTGCCAGCGGAGACAGGGAGGACACTGAAGCTTTCTTT. The encoded protein is CASGDREDTEAFF.

The chain employs TRBV19 and TRBJ1-1; 8 bases line up with TRBD1. The CDR3 has 13 amino acids. Germline CDR1 LNHDA, CDR2 SQIVND (reference sequence). J was trimmed by 6 bases and V by 7 bases; bases with no gene match: 7. The chain's CDR3 is CASKETGDAEAFF. The CDR3 region has the DNA TGTGCCAGTAAGGAGACAGGGGATGCTGAAGCTTTCTTT. The whole variable domain, remainder taken from reference TRBV19 and TRBJ1-1, is DGGITQSPKYLFRKEGQNVTLSCEQNLNHDAMYWYRQDPGQGLRLIYYSQIVNDFQKGDIAEGYSVSREKKESFPLTVTSAQKNPTAFYLCASKETGDAEAFFGQGTRLTVV.

This clone was detected a few times. The V call is TRBV11-3, the J call TRBJ1-6; 7 nucleotides align to TRBD1. The CDR3 runs 16 residues. The V and J ends lost 1 base and 7 bases, in that order; junction bases with no gene match: 7. The germline CDR1 and CDR2 sequences are SGHNT and YENEEA. The chain's CDR3 is CASSLGGGASNSPLHF. The CDR3 coding sequence is TGTGCCAGCAGCTTAGGAGGGGGCGCTTCAAATTCACCCCTCCACTTT.

The chain employs TRBV7-9 and TRBJ1-4; no clear D gene. CDR1 is SEHNR and CDR2 is FQNEAQ in the germline V gene (reference sequence). The CDR3 covers 14 residues. With 5 bases removed from V and 5 bases from J, the gap between germline ends came to 12 bases. As DNA, the CDR3 is TGTGCCAGCAGCAAGACTGGCCAAAATGAAAAACTGTTTTTT. Residues: CASSKTGQNEKLFF.

This sequence joins TRBV7-7 and TRBJ2-2; weak D call: TRBD2 (6 bases). The ends were cut back, 5 bases at V and 2 bases at J, with 15 bases in the middle. This CDR3 has 16 amino acids. Germline CDR1 is SSHAT and CDR2 is FNYEAQ (reference sequence). This CDR3 is CASSLAAGSNTGELFF. CDR3 bases: TGTGCCAGCAGCCTGGCGGCGGGGTCAAACACCGGGGAGCTGTTTTTT.

The rearrangement uses TRBV12-3 or TRBV12-4 and TRBJ1-1, with no clear D. The CDR3 contains 13 residues. V was pared by 7 bases and J by 1 base, with 10 bases between. The chain's CDR3 is CASTLGWNTEAFF. The CDR3, as DNA: TGTGCCAGCACCCTGGGCTGGAACACTGAAGCTTTCTTT.

Only a few counts were recorded for this clone. The rearrangement joins TRBV19 to TRBJ2-1; TRBD2 matches at 9 bases. The CDR3 has 15 residues. The J segment lost 3 bases and the V segment lost 7 bases, leaving 7 bases of the junction unmatched. Germline V CDR1 and CDR2: LNHDA, SQIVND (reference sequence). The CDR3 coding sequence is TGTGCCAGTAAAATTAGCGGGGGCCACTACAATGAGCAGTTCTTC. Its protein is CASKISGGHYNEQFF.

CDR3 amino acids: CASSGGQGGRGYTF. CDR3 in DNA: TGTGCCAGCAGTGGTGGACAGGGTGGACGTGGCTACACCTTC. This chain uses TRBV6-4 with TRBJ1-2, with 8 bases fitting TRBD1. Germline V gene sequence: CDR1 MRHNA, CDR2 SNTAGT. This CDR3 has 14 residues. Trimming took 4 bases from V and 7 from J; bases not matched to a gene: 8.

The chain recombines TRBV6-4 with TRBJ2-1; 8 nucleotides match TRBD2. Germline CDR1 reads MRHNA; CDR2 reads SNTAGT. V gave up 6 bases and J gave up 4 bases; unmatched junction bases: 8. The CDR3 loop spans 15 amino acids. CDR3 bases: TGTGCCAGCAGCGAACTAGCGGCCGATTACAATGAGCAGTTCTTC. This codes for CASSELAADYNEQFF.

The chain couples TRBV4-3 to TRBJ2-7; perhaps TRBD2 as D (5 bases). The CDR3 has 15 amino acids. The ends were cut back, 0 bases at V and 6 bases at J, with 15 bases in the middle. Germline CDR1 and CDR2: LGHNA and YSLEER. In DNA, the CDR3 is TGCGCCAGCAGCCAAGATCTAGCCAGACACCTCGAGCAGTACTTC. Translated, it gives CASSQDLARHLEQYF.

The J gene is TRBJ1-2, the V gene TRBV5-6, with D perhaps matching TRBD1 (5 bases). This CDR3 contains 13 residues. Germline loops: CDR1 SGHDT, CDR2 YYEEEE. Trimming cost V 4 bases and J 7 bases, with 14 bases left between them. The CDR3 bases are TGTGCCAGCAGCCCGGGGCGGGGATTTGGCTACACCTTC. Translating gives CASSPGRGFGYTF.

This clone was seen many times. The rearrangement uses TRBV7-9 and TRBJ2-7; 9 positions match TRBD1. Per the germline V gene, CDR1 is SEHNR and CDR2 is FQNEAQ (reference sequence). Trimming at V came to 5 bases and at J to 2 bases, leaving 16 bases not matched to a gene. The CDR3 consists of 18 residues. The CDR3 loop is CASSARGTGYLSPYEQYF. The CDR3 DNA is TGTGCCAGCAGCGCTCGTGGGACAGGGTATCTGTCCCCCTACGAGCAGTACTTC.

In this sample, this clone turned up once. V usage is TRBV6-5 and J usage is TRBJ1-1, with TRBD1 matching over 11 bases. Trimming removed 2 bases from V and 3 bases from J; junction bases left unmatched: 5. CDR3 size: 16 residues. Germline V gene data show CDR1 as MNHEY and CDR2 as SVGAGI. CDR3 region: CASSYGQGALDTEAFF. The CDR3, as DNA: TGTGCCAGCAGTTACGGACAGGGGGCGTTGGACACTGAAGCTTTCTTT.

The V and J genes are TRBV12-2 and TRBJ2-1; the DNA was not compared with TRBD1, the D call given in the table. TRBV12-2 is an annotated pseudogene. CDR3 length: 18 amino acids. In DNA, the CDR3 is TGTGCAAGTCGCTTAGGAAATAGGACAGGGGCCGTTTACAATGAGCAGTTCTTC. This gives the protein CASRLGNRTGAVYNEQFF.

The chain links TRBV5-1 to TRBJ1-3; D call uncertain. The V end was cut by 4 bases, the J end by 0 bases, with 17 bases between. Germline values: CDR1 SGHRS, CDR2 YFSETQ. The CDR3 runs to 17 residues. CDR3 sequence (DNA): TGCGCCAGCAGCACAGCCCCCCCAAAGGACTCTGGAAACACCATATATTTT. It yields the protein CASSTAPPKDSGNTIYF.

The chain combines TRBV12-1 with TRBJ2-2; the table's D call, TRBD2, was not checked against the DNA. TRBV12-1 is given as a pseudogene. The CDR3 consists of 19 residues. CDR3 protein: CASSSTLSGGADDTGELFF. CDR3 in DNA: TGTGCCAGCAGTTCCACGCTTAGCGGGGGGGCCGACGACACCGGGGAGCTGTTTTTT.

J is TRBJ2-7 and V is TRBV21-1; the table's D call, TRBD1, has no DNA check behind it. TRBV21-1 is flagged as a pseudogene. This CDR3 spans 15 amino acids. The CDR3 loop reads CASSKPTGETYEQYF. The DNA for the CDR3 is TGTGCCAGCAGCAAACCGACAGGGGAGACCTACGAGCAGTACTTC.

The chain has TRBV7-3 and TRBJ2-7, with TRBD1 matching over 9 bases. Looked up from germline, CDR1 is SGHTA and CDR2 is FQGTGA. The V gene end was trimmed by 4 bases and the J gene end by 4 bases; junction bases not matched to a gene: 2. The CDR3 is 13 residues long. The CDR3 region is CASSSDRGYEQYF. The CDR3 nucleotides read TGTGCCAGCAGCTCGGACAGGGGTTACGAGCAGTACTTC.

The V call is TRBV6-5, the J call TRBJ2-2; TRBD1 matches at 7 bases. CDR1 and CDR2 from the germline V gene are MNHEY and SVGAGI. The V and J ends lost 6 bases and 5 bases, in that order; junction bases with no gene match: 9. The CDR3 consists of 15 residues. The CDR3 protein is CASRAGTGDTGELFF. The DNA for the CDR3 is TGTGCCAGCAGAGCCGGCACAGGGGATACCGGGGAGCTGTTTTTT.

This sequence joins TRBV29-1 and TRBJ1-4, with 9 bases identical to TRBD1. The CDR3 has 16 amino acids. V lost 4 bases to trimming and J lost 2 bases; unmatched junction nucleotides: 8. Germline V gene lookup returns CDR1 SQVTM and CDR2 ANQGSEA. The CDR3 coding sequence is TGCAGCGTTGGGGGACAGGGATCTGGGACTAATGAAAAACTGTTTTTT. Protein product: CSVGGQGSGTNEKLFF.

The chain carries TRBV6-5 and TRBJ2-3; the match to TRBD2 covers 11 bases. After removal of 6 bases from V and 1 base from J, the junction contained 3 bases not matched to a gene. From germline, CDR1 is MNHEY and CDR2 SVGAGI. This CDR3 is 15 amino acids long. Here the CDR3 reads CASSTTSGGTDTQYF. For the CDR3, the DNA is TGTGCCAGCAGCACGACTAGCGGGGGCACAGATACGCAGTATTTT.

The DNA of the CDR3 is TGTGCCAGCAGTGAGGTCGGTTTCAATCAGCCCCAGCATTTT. Its protein is CASSEVGFNQPQHF. The J gene is TRBJ1-5, the V gene TRBV2, with unresolved D. The CDR3 is 14 residues long. Per germline, CDR1 SNHLY and CDR2 FYNNEI. Trimming shortened V by 3 bases and J by 3 bases, and 9 bases separated the two germline ends. Drawing the rest from reference TRBV2 and TRBJ1-5, the complete variable domain is EPEVTQTPSHQVTQMGQEVILRCVPISNHLYFYWYRQILGQKVEFLVSFYNNEISEKSEIFDDQFSVERPDGSNFTLKIRSTKLEDSAMYFCASSEVGFNQPQHFGDGTRLSIL.

The rearrangement uses TRBV27 and TRBJ2-7; perhaps TRBD2 as D (7 bases). Trimming took off 8 bases at V and 7 bases at J, with 18 bases between the two ends. The CDR3 runs to 13 residues. The germline gives CDR1 MNHEY, CDR2 SMNVEV (reference sequence). The CDR3 reads CASWEGGAREQYF. As DNA, the CDR3 is TGTGCCAGCTGGGAGGGGGGCGCGAGGGAGCAGTACTTC.

This clone was counted once. V and J are TRBV27 and TRBJ2-2, with D possibly being TRBD2 (6 bases). V was cut by 4 bases and J by 3 bases, with 9 bases left in between. The CDR3 runs to 14 residues. Germline loops: CDR1 MNHEY, CDR2 SMNVEV (reference sequence). The CDR3 protein is CASSSGLYTGELFF. CDR3 nucleotide sequence: TGTGCCAGCAGTTCGGGACTCTACACCGGGGAGCTGTTTTTT.

This chain links TRBV5-1 with TRBJ2-2; TRBD1 agrees at 9 bases. Germline values: CDR1 SGHRS, CDR2 YFSETQ. The V gene end was trimmed by 9 bases and the J gene end by 1 base; junction bases not matched to a gene: 4. The CDR3 has 14 residues. The CDR3 loop reads CATRDRENTGELFF. The CDR3 nucleotides are TGCGCCACACGGGACAGGGAGAACACCGGGGAGCTGTTTTTT.